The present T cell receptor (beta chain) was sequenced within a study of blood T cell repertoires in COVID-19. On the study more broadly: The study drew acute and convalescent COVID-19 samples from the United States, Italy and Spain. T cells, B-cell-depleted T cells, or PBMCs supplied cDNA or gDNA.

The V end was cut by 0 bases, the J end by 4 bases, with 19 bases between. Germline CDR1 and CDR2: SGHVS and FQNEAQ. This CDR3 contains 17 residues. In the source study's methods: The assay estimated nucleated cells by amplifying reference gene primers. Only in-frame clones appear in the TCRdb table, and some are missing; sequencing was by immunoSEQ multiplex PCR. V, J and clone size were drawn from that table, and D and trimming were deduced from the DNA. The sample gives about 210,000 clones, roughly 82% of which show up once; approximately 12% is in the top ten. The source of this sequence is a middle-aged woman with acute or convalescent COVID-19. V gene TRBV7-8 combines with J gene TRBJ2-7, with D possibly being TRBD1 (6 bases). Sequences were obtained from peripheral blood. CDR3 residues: CASSLAGLRDRPYEQYF. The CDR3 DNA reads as TGTGCCAGCAGCTTAGCGGGTCTCCGAGACAGGCCATACGAGCAGTACTTC.